Reported below is one T cell receptor beta chain. What antigen it recognizes has not been identified. Base qualities are missing; no much larger clone stands one base away. This sample was included in a study of blood T cells in healthy people across ages (dated by TCRdb to 2015 to 2017). Background on the whole study: In model experiments, template switching captured about one uniquely barcoded TCR beta cDNA molecule for every two T cells. The donors were split into four age groups: young (average 16 years), middle-aged (39), aged (62) and long-lived (roughly 80). For two donors (one aged 18 to 29 and one aged 80 or older), the study analyzed two additional independent replicas of 1 million unique cDNA reads from the same blood draw. Age-related changes in TCR beta repertoire diversity were measured in the study by deep sequencing normalized with unique cDNA molecular identifiers. To avoid experimental bias, donors of different ages were randomly spread across the sequencing lanes.

Library construction relied on 5' RACE. Reads for this sample came from an Illumina HiSeq 2500. The second PCR ran for roughly 7 to 12 cycles and used a J-beta primer mix along with a sample-barcoded 5' primer. Each TCR beta cDNA molecule received a unique molecular identifier from a template-switch 5' adaptor carrying 12 random nucleotides. Each sample yielded at least 3 million CDR3-containing paired-end reads. First-strand cDNA synthesis was performed from all RNA using the Mint cDNA synthesis kit, with priming by a TRBC-specific oligonucleotide. After uracil-DNA glycosylase treatment, a first 18-cycle PCR used universal primers M1SS and BC2_uni_R on all cDNA. Turning to the authors' computational methods: Normalization of each sample was performed by random selection of 1 million high-quality reads, each carrying a distinct molecular identifier. Instead of being binned into consensus sequences, reads with shared molecular identifiers were discarded. MiTCR, run with a Q25 quality threshold and the strictest error-elimination algorithm, handled CDR3 identification, clonotype clustering and error correction. A nonparametric unseen species model with Euler transformation was used to estimate a lower bound on total TCR beta diversity. TCRdb ran its own pipeline on the public reads, namely fastp trimming at Q25 and MiXCR clone calling, and kept in-frame beta chains. Rows with one shared CDR3 protein collapse into an entry with the most common genes and DNA. These V and J calls rely on TCRdb rather than the paper's analysis. The sample table lists about 640,000 distinct CDR3 sequences, 58% of them with a count of one. More than 35% of the sample is taken by the ten largest.

The donors were 40 or so Caucasian individuals from Russia, aged roughly 6 to 100 years, who were systemically healthy. Each donor gave ten milliliters of peripheral blood, collected into EDTA-treated Vacutainer tubes. Ficoll-Paque density-gradient centrifugation was used to isolate PBMCs, with at least 7 million obtained per sample. Total RNA was extracted from PBMCs with Trizol reagent, with at least 6 micrograms obtained per sample. Naive CD45RAhigh/CD27high T cell percentages were measured by flow cytometry on a PBMC aliquot from every donor. Broader findings and caveats from the paper: As age increased, observed TCR beta diversity per million T cells dropped in a roughly linear way, and a significant reduction was already evident by age 40. Because profiling used bulk unsorted PBMCs, naive and antigen-experienced compartments could not be compared conclusively. Estimates of total diversity based on one million sequenced T cells were considered lower bounds and underestimates. Donor CMV infection status was unknown, potentially confounding age-related changes in expanded clonotypes. Compared with the aged group, more naive CD4+ T cells, fewer expanded clones and increased TCR diversity were shown by the long-lived group, suggesting age selection. A strong correlation was found between observed TCR beta diversity and the percentage of naive T cells measured by flow cytometry.

The germline V gene gives CDR1 as SGHRS and CDR2 as YFSETQ. Trimming removed 4 bases from V and 2 bases from J, leaving 12 bases between the germline ends. From the cysteine up to the phenylalanine, the CDR3 has a length of 14 residues. Only CDR3 DNA is held: 42 bases, read in frame from base 1. The chain is made from TRBV5-1 and TRBJ2-5, with no D gene named confidently. The origin of this receptor is a man aged 55-75 years in good health. The specimen sequenced was blood. The CDR3 region has the sequence CASSIDTDQETQYF. The DNA sequence follows: TGCGCCAGCAGCATCGATACTGATCAAGAGACCCAGTACTTC. With the rest looked up from the reference TRBV5-1 and TRBJ2-5 genes rather than sequenced, the full variable domain is KAGVTQTPRYLIKTRGQQVTLSCSPISGHRSVSWYQQTPGQGLQFLFEYFSETQRNKGNFPGRFSGRQFSNSRSEMNVSTLELGDSALYLCASSIDTDQETQYFGPGTRLLVL.